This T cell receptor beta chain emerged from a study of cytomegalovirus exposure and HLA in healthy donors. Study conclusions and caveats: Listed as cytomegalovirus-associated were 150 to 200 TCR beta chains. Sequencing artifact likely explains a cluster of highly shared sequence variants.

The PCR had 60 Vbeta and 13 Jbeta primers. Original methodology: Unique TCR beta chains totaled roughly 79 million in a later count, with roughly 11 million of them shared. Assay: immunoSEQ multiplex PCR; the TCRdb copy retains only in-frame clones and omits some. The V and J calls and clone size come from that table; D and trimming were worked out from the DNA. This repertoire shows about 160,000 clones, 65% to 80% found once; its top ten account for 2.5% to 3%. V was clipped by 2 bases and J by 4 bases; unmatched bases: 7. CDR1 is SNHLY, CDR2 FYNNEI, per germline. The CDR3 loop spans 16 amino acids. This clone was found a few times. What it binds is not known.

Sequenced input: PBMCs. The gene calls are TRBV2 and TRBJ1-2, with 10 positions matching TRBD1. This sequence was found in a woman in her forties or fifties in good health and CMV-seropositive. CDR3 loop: CASSEPWDRGLYGYTF. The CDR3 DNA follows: TGTGCCAGCAGTGAACCATGGGACAGGGGCCTCTATGGCTACACCTTC.